The clone carrying this TCR beta chain was seen ten or more times. Its specificity is unknown. The CDR3 extends over 16 amino acids. Germline-derived CDR1 and CDR2 are MNHNS and SASEGT. V was clipped by 5 bases and J by 5 bases; unmatched bases: 9. These data belong to a study of T cells in Graves' hyperthyroidism and ophthalmopathy. Study in general: Staff took peripheral blood when the initial diagnosis was made, before any treatment began.

Hyperthyroidism, newly diagnosed and lasting under 2 months, affected patients aged 18 to 65. Patients having uncontrolled infection, another autoimmune disease, pregnancy or lactation were not included. Amplification of TCR beta CDR3 regions was performed using RNA transcripts as template. The HTBI primer set drove a first-round RT-PCR of the TCR CDR3. TCRdb re-called the multiplex PCR reads with MiXCR, one entry per CDR3 protein. The top ten hold roughly 29% of the sample, which has over 150,000 distinct CDR3 sequences, approximately 15% seen once. General study findings and limits: Blood also held most thyroid clonotypes expanded beyond 0.001.

The chain has TRBV6-1 and TRBJ2-7; 13 positions agree with TRBD2. The sample consisted of blood. The TCR sequence derives from a woman aged 50 to 60 with Graves' hyperthyroidism. CDR3 residues: CASSYTLAGGGNEQYF. CDR3 nucleotide sequence: TGTGCCAGCAGTTATACACTAGCGGGGGGGGGCAACGAGCAGTACTTC.